Reported below is one T cell receptor beta chain. Its antigen is unknown. The method was immunoSEQ multiplex PCR; TCRdb's version includes in-frame clones alone and lacks a portion of them. The sample has about 39,000 clones; roughly 92% are singletons. Germline CDR1 reads SGHVS; CDR2 reads FQNEAQ. V lost 5 bases, J lost 4 bases, and 14 bases lay in between. The length of the CDR3 is 14 residues. This sample is part of a study of lymphopenia after photon versus proton radiotherapy. Study observations and caveats: Under photons, naive T cells and diversity fell while effector/memory populations rose. A bigger post-nadir fall in TCR diversity correlated inversely with survival time in deceased patients. Post-nadir diversity loss with photons came from oligoclonal expansion, particularly CD8+ Temra cells.

Material: peripheral blood, obtained from a patient treated with photon-based radiotherapy. The receptor's source is a man aged 55 to 70 with cholangiocarcinoma. This rearrangement joins TRBV7-8 to TRBJ1-2, with D unclear. The CDR3 loop reads CASSLYLVPYGYTF. CDR3 DNA: TGTGCCAGCAGCCTGTATTTGGTACCCTATGGCTACACCTTC.